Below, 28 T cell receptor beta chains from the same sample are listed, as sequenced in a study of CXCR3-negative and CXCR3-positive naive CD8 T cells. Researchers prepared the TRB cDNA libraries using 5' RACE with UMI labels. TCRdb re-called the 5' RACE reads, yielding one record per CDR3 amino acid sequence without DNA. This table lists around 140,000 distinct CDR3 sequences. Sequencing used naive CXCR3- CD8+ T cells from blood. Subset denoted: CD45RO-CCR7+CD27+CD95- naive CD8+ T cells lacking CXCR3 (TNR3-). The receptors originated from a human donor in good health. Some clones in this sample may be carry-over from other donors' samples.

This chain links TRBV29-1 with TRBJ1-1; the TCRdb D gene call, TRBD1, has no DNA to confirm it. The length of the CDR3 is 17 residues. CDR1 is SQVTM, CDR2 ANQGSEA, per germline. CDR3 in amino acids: CSADSTGLVELDTEAFF.

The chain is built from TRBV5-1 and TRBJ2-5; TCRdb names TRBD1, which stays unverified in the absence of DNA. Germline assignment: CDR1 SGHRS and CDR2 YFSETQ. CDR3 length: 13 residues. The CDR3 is CASNPDIFETQYF.

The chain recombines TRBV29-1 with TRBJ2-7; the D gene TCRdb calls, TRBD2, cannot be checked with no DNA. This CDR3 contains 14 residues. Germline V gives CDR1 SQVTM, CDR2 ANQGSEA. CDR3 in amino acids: CSVTPEGYSYEQYF.

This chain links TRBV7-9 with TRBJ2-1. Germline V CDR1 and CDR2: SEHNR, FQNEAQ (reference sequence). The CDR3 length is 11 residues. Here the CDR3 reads CASSLLNEQFF. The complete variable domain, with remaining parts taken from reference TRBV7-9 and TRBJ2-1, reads DTGVSQNPRHKITKRGQNVTFRCDPISEHNRLYWYRQTLGQGPEFLTYFQNEAQLEKSRLLSDRFSAERPKGSFSTLEIQRTEQGDSAMYLCASSLLNEQFFGPGTRLTVL.

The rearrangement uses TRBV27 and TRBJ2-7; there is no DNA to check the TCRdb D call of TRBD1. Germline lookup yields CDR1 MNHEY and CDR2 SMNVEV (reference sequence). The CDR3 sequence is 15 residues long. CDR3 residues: CASSLGTGGLYEQYF.

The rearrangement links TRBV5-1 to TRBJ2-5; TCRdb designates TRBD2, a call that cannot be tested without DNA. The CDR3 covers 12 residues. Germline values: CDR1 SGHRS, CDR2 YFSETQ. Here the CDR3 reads CASGSSEGTQYF.

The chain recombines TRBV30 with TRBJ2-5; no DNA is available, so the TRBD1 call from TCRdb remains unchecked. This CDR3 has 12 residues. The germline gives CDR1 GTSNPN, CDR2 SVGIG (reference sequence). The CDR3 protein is CAWTPNVETQYF.

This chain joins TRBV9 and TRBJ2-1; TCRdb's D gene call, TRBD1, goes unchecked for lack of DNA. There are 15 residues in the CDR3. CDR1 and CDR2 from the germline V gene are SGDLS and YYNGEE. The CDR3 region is CASSAPPGSYNEQFF.

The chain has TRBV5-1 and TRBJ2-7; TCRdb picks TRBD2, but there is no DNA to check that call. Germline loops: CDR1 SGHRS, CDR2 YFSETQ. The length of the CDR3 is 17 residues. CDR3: CASSLGTSSGLFYEQYF.

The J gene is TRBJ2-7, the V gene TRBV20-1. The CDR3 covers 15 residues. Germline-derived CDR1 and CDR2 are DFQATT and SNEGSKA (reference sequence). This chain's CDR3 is CSARDRGASSYEQYF.

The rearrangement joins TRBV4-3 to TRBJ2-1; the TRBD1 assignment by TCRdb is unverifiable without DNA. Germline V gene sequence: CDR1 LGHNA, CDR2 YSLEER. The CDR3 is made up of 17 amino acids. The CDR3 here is CASSQHRDRGMRNEQFF.

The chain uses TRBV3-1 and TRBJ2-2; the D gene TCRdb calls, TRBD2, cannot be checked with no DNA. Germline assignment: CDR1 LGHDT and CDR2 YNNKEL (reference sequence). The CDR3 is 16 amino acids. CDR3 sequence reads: CASSQDQRVNTGELFF.

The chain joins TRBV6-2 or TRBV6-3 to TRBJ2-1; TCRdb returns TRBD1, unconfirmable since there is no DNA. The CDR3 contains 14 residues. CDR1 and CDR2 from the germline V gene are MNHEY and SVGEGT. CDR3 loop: CASAWGGPYNEQFF.

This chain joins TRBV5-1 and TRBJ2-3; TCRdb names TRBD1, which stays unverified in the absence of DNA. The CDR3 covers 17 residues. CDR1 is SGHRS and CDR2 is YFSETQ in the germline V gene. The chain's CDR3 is CASSLSLLAGATDTQYF.

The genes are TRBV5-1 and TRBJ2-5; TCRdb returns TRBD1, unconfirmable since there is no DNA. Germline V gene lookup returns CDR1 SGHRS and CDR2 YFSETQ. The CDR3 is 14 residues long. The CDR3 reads CASSAYRGRETQYF. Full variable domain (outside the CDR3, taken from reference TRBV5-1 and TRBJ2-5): KAGVTQTPRYLIKTRGQQVTLSCSPISGHRSVSWYQQTPGQGLQFLFEYFSETQRNKGNFPGRFSGRQFSNSRSEMNVSTLELGDSALYLCASSAYRGRETQYFGPGTRLLVL.

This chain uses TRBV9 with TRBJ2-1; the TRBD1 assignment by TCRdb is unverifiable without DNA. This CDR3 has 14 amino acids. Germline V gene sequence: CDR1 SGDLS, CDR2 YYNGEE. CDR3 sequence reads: CASNLGAQGNEQFF.

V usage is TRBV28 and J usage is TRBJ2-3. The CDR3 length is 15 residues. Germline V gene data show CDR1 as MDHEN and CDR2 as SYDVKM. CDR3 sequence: CASSLFGVYTDTQYF.

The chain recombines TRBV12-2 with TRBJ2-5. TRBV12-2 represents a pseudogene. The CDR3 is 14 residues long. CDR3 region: CASRLVRFQEAQYF.

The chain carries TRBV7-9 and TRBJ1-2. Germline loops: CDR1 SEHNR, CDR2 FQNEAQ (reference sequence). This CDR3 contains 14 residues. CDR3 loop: CASSMGPRAYGYTF.

CDR3 amino acids: CASSFSSTGWNQPQHF. This chain links TRBV28 with TRBJ1-5; lacking DNA, the TRBD1 call made by TCRdb goes unchecked. The CDR3 is 16 residues long. CDR1 and CDR2 (germline): MDHEN, SYDVKM.

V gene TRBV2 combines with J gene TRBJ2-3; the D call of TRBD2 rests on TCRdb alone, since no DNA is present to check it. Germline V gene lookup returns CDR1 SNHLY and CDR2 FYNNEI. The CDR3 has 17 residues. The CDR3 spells CASTASLTSILTDTQYF.

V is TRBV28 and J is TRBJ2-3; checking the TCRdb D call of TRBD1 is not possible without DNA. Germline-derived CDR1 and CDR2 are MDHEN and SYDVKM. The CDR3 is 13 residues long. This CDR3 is CASSLPRTDTQYF.

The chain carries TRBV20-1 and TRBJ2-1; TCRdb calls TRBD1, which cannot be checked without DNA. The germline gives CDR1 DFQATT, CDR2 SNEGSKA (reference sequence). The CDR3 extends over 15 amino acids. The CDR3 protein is CSAPQGAPDYNEQFF.

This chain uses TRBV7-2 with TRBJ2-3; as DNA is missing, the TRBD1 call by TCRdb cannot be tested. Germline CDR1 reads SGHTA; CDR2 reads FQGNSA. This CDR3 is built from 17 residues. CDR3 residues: CASSFNSWGIPPDTQYF.

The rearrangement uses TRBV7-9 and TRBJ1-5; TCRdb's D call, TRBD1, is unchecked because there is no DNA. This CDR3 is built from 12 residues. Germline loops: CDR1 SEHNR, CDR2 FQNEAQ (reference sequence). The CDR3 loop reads CASSLGQGNNHF.

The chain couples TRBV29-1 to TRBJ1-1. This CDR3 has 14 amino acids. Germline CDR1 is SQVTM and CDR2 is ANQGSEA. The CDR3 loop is CSVAIRQANTEAFF.

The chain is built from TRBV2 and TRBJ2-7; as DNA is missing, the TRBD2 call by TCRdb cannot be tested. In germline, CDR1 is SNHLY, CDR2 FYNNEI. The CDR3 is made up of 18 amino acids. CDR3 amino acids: CASREGLAGGGPTYEQYF.

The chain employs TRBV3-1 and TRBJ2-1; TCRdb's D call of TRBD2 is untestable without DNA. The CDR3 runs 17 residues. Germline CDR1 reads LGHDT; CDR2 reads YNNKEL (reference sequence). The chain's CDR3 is CASRPGLAGVIYNEQFF.